The 5 T cell receptor beta chains presented below share a single source sample, sequenced in a study of blood T cell repertoires in COVID-19. The table came from immunoSEQ multiplex PCR; TCRdb's copy has only in-frame clones and leaves some out. The sample includes 100,000 or so clones, about 81% of them seen just once. Sample: peripheral blood. Receptors originate from a human donor in a cohort sampled during active COVID-19.

V gene TRBV15 combines with J gene TRBJ1-1; D gene unclear. This CDR3 has 13 amino acids. The V end was cut by 0 bases, the J end by 9 bases, with 11 bases between. Germline assignment: CDR1 LNHNV and CDR2 YYDKDF (reference sequence). The CDR3 coding sequence is TGTGCCACCAGCAGAGAGAGGGATCTGCAAGCTTTCTTT. Its protein is CATSRERDLQAFF.

V usage is TRBV10-3 and J usage is TRBJ2-7; D is unclear. Trimming left V 7 bases short and J 2 bases short, with 18 bases between. The CDR3 has 15 amino acids. The germline gives CDR1 ENHRY, CDR2 SYGVKD. The CDR3 coding sequence is TGTGCCATCACTAAATCTGACATACCCCCCTACGAGCAGTACTTC. Translating gives CAITKSDIPPYEQYF.

The rearrangement uses TRBV27 and TRBJ2-7; 8 bases are a match to TRBD1. Germline assignment: CDR1 MNHEY and CDR2 SMNVEV (reference sequence). The CDR3 runs to 14 residues. J lost 4 bases, V lost 4 bases, and 6 bases had no gene match. CDR3 sequence reads: CASSSRTGPYEQYF. The CDR3, as DNA: TGTGCCAGCAGTTCTCGGACAGGGCCGTACGAGCAGTACTTC.

V usage is TRBV5-1 and J usage is TRBJ1-1; the match to TRBD1 covers 9 bases. This CDR3 spans 14 amino acids. Unmatched junction bases numbered 9, after V lost 4 bases and J lost 8 bases. The germline gives CDR1 SGHRS, CDR2 YFSETQ. The CDR3 region has the DNA TGCGCCAGCAGCCCAGGACAGGGGCGAGCCGAAGCTTTCTTT. Translated: CASSPGQGRAEAFF.

The V and J genes are TRBV7-2 and TRBJ1-1; a possible D gene is TRBD1 (5 bases). Per the germline V gene, CDR1 is SGHTA and CDR2 is FQGNSA. CDR3 size: 16 residues. With 4 bases removed from V and 0 bases from J, the gap between germline ends came to 15 bases. As DNA, the CDR3 is TGTGCCAGCAGCTCAGGGACTTTTCGCCTGAACACTGAAGCTTTCTTT. Amino acids: CASSSGTFRLNTEAFF.